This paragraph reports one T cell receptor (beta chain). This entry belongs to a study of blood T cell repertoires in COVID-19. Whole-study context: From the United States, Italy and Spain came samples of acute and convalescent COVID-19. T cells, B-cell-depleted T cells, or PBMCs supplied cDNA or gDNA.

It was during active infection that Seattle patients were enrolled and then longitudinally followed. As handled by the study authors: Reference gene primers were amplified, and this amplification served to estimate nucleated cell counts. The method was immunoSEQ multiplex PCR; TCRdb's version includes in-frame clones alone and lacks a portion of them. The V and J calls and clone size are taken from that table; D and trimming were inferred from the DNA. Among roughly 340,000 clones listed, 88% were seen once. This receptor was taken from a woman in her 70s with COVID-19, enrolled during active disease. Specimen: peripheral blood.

CDR3 loop: CASSERTGKGGYTF. CDR3 nucleotides: TGTGCCAGCAGCGAAAGGACAGGGAAAGGTGGCTACACCTTC. The J gene is TRBJ1-2, the V gene TRBV7-2; 8 bases match TRBD1. Germline V gene lookup returns CDR1 SGHTA and CDR2 FQGNSA. The V gene end was trimmed by 5 bases and the J gene end by 7 bases; junction bases not matched to a gene: 9. CDR3 length: 14 residues.